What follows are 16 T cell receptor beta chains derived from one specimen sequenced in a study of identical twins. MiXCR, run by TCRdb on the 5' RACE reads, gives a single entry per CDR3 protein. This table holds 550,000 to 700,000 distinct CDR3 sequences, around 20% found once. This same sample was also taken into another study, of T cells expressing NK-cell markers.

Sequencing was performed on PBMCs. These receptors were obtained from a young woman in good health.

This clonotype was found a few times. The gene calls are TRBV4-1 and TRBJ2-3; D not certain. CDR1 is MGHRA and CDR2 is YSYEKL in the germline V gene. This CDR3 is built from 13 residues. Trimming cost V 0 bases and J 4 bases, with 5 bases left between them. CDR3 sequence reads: CASSQDSPDTQYF. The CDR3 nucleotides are TGCGCCAGCAGCCAAGACTCTCCAGATACGCAGTATTTT.

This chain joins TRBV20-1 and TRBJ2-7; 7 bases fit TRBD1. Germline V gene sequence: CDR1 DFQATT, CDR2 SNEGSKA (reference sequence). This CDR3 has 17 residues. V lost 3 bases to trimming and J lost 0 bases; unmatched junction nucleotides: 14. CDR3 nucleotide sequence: TGCAGTGCTAGTAACAGGGGCGACTTACTCAGCTCCTACGAGCAGTACTTC. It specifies CSASNRGDLLSSYEQYF.

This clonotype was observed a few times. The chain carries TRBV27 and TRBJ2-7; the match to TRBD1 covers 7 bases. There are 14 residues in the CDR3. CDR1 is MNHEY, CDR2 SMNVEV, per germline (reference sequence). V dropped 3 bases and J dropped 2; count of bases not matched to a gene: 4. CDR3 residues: CASSFYRGPYEQYF. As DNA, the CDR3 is TGTGCCAGCAGTTTCTACAGGGGCCCCTACGAGCAGTACTTC.

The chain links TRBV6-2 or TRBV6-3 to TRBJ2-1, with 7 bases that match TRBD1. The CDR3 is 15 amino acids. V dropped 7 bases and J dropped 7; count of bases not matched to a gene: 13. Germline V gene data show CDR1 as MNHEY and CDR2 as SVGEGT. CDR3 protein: CASNGVQRGRNEQFF. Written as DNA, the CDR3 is TGTGCCAGCAATGGCGTGCAGAGGGGGCGTAATGAGCAGTTCTTC.

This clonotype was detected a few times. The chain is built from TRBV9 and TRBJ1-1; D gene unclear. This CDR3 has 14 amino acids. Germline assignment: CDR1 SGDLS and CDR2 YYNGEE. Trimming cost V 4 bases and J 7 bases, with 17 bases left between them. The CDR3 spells CASSSRSEEIEAFF. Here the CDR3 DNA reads TGTGCCAGCAGCTCCCGCAGCGAGGAGATTGAAGCTTTCTTT.

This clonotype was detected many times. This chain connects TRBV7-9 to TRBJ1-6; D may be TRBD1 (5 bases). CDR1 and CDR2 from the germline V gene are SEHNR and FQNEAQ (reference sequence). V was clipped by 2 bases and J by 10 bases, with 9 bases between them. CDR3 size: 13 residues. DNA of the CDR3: TGTGCCAGCAGCTTACAGGGACCCTCACCCCTCCACTTT. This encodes CASSLQGPSPLHF. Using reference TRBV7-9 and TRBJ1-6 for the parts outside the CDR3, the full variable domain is DTGVSQNPRHKITKRGQNVTFRCDPISEHNRLYWYRQTLGQGPEFLTYFQNEAQLEKSRLLSDRFSAERPKGSFSTLEIQRTEQGDSAMYLCASSLQGPSPLHFGNGTRLTVT.

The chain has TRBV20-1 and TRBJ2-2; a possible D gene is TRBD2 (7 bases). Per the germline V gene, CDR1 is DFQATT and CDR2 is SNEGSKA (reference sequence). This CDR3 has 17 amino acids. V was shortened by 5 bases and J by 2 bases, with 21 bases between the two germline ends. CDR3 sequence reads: CSAPSFRGGGNTGELFF. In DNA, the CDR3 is TGCAGTGCTCCCTCTTTCCGGGGAGGGGGTAACACCGGGGAGCTGTTTTTT.

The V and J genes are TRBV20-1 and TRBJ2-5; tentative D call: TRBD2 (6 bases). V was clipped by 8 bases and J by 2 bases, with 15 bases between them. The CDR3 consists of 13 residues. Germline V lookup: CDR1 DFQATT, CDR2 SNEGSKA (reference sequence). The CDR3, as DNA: TGCAGTCTTAGCGGAGGTGTTCAAGAGACCCAGTACTTC. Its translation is CSLSGGVQETQYF.

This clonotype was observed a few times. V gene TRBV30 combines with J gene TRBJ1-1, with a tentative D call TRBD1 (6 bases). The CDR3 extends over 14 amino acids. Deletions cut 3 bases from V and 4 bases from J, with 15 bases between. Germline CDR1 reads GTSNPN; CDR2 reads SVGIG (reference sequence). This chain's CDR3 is CAWSGGQGSTEAFF. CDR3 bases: TGTGCCTGGAGCGGGGGCCAGGGGAGCACTGAAGCTTTCTTT.

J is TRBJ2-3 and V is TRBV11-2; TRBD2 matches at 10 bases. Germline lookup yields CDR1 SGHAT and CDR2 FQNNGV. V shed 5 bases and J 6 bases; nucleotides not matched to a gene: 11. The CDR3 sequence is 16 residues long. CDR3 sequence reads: CASSPQLAGWGDTQYF. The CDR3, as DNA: TGTGCCAGCAGCCCCCAACTAGCGGGGTGGGGGGATACGCAGTATTTT.

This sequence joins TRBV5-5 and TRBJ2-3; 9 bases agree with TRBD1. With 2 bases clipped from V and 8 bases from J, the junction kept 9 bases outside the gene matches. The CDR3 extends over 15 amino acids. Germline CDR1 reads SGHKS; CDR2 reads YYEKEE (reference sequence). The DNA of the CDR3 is TGTGCCAGCAGCTTAGGAGGGACAGGGAGTGGTACGCAGTATTTT. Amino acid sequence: CASSLGGTGSGTQYF.

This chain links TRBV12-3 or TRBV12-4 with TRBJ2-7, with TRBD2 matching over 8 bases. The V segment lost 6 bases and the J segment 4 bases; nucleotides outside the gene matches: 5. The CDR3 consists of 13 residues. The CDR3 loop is CASRASGWYEQYF. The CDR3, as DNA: TGTGCCAGCAGGGCTAGCGGGTGGTACGAGCAGTACTTC.

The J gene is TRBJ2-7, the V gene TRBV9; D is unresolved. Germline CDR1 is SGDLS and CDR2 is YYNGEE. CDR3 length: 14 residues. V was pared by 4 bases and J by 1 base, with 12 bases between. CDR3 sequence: CASSPLPESYEQYF. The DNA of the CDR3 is TGTGCCAGCAGCCCCCTCCCCGAATCCTACGAGCAGTACTTC.

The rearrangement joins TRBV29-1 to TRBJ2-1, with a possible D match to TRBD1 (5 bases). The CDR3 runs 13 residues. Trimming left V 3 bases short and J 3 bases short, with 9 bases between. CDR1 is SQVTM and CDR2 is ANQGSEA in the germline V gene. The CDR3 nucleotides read TGCAGCGTTGACAGGGTCAACTACAATGAGCAGTTCTTC. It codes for CSVDRVNYNEQFF.

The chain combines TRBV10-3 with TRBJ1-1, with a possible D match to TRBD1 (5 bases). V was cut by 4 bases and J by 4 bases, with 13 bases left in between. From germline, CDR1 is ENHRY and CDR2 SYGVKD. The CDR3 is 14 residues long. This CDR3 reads CAISGSGTFTEAFF. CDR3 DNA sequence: TGTGCCATCAGTGGTTCCGGGACTTTCACTGAAGCTTTCTTT.

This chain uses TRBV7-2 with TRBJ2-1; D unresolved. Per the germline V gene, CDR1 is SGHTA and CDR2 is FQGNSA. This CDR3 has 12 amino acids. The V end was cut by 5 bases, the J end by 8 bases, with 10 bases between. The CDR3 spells CASSRRYDEQFF. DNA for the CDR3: TGTGCCAGCAGCAGACGATACGATGAGCAGTTCTTC.